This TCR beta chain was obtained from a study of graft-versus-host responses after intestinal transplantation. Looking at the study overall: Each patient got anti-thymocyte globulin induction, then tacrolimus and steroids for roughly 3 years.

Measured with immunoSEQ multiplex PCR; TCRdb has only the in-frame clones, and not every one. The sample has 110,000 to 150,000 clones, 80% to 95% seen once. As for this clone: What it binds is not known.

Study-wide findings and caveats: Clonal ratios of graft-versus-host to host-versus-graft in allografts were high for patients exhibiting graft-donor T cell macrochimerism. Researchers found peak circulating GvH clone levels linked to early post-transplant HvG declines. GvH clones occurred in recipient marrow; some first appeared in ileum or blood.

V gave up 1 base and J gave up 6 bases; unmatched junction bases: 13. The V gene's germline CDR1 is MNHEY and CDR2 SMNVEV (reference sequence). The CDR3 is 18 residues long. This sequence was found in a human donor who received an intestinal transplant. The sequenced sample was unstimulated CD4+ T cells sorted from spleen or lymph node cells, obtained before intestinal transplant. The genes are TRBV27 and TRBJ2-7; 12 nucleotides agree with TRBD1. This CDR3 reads CASSLWDRGPSGIREQYF. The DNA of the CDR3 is TGTGCCAGCAGTTTATGGGACAGGGGGCCCAGCGGGATTCGCGAGCAGTACTTC.